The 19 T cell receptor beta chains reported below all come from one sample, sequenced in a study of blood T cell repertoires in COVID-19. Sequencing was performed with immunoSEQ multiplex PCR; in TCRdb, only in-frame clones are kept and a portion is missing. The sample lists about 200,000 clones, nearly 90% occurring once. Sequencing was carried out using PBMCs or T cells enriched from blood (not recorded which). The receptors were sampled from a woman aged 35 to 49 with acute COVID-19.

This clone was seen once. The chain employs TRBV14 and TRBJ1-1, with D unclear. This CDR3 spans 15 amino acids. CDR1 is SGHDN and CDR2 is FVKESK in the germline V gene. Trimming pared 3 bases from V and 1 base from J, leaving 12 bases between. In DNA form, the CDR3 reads TGTGCCAGCAGCCAGACATCAGTCCGGAACACTGAAGCTTTCTTT. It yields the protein CASSQTSVRNTEAFF.

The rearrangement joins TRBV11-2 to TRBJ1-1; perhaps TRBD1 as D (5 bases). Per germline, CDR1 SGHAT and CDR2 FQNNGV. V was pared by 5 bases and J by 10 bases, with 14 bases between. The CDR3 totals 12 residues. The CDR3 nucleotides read TGTGCCAGCAGCCTGACAGCTTCGGGAGCTTTCTTT. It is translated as CASSLTASGAFF. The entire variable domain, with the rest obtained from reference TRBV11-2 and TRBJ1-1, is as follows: EAGVAQSPRYKIIEKRQSVAFWCNPISGHATLYWYQQILGQGPKLLIQFQNNGVVDDSQLPKDRFSAERLKGVDSTLKIQPAKLEDSAVYLCASSLTASGAFFGQGTRLTVV.

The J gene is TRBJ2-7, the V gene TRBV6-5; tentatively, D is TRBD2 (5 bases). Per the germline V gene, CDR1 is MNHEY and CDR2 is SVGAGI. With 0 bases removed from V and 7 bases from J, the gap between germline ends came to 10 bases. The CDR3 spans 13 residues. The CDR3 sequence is CASSYSLAGEQYF. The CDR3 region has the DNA TGTGCCAGCAGTTACTCGTTGGCGGGTGAGCAGTACTTC.

This CDR3 reads CASSEGLGGGDYNEQFF. As DNA, the CDR3 is TGTGCCAGCAGTGAAGGTCTTGGCGGGGGGGACTACAATGAGCAGTTCTTC. The rearrangement joins TRBV2 to TRBJ2-1, with 9 positions matching TRBD2. This CDR3 contains 17 residues. Unmatched junction bases numbered 7, after V lost 1 base and J lost 3 bases. Germline V lookup: CDR1 SNHLY, CDR2 FYNNEI.

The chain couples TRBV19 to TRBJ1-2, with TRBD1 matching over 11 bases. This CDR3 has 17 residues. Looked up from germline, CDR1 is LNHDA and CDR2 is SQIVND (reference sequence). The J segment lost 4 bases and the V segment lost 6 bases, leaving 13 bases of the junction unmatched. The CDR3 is CASRRLGQGALGYGYTF. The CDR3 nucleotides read TGTGCCAGTAGACGACTCGGACAGGGGGCTTTGGGCTATGGCTACACCTTC.

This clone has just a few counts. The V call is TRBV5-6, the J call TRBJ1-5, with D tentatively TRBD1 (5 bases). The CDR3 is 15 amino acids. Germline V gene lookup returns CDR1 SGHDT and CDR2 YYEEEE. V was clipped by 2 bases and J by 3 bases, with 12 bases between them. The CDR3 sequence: CASSFQGAPNQPQHF. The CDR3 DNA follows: TGTGCCAGCAGCTTTCAAGGGGCGCCCAATCAGCCCCAGCATTTT. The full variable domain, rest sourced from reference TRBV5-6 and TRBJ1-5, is DAGVTQSPTHLIKTRGQQVTLRCSPKSGHDTVSWYQQALGQGPQFIFQYYEEEERQRGNFPDRFSGHQFPNYSSELNVNALLLGDSALYLCASSFQGAPNQPQHFGDGTRLSIL.

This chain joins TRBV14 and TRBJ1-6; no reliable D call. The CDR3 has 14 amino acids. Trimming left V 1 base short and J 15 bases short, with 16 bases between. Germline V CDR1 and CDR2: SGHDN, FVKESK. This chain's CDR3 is CASSQVGGPPDLHF. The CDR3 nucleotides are TGTGCCAGCAGCCAAGTCGGAGGACCCCCAGACCTCCACTTT.

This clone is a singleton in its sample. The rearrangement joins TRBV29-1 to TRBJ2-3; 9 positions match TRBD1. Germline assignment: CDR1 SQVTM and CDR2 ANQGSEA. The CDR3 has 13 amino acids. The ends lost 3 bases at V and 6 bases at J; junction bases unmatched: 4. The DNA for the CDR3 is TGCAGCGTTGAGGGGGGACAGGGCGATACGCAGTATTTT. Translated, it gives CSVEGGQGDTQYF.

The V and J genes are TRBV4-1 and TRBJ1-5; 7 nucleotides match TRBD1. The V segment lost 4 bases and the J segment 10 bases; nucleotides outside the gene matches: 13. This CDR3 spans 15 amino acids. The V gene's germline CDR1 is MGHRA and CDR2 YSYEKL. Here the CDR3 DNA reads TGCGCCAGCAGCCTCAGGGACAGCGAGGGGTACCCCCAGCATTTT. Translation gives CASSLRDSEGYPQHF.

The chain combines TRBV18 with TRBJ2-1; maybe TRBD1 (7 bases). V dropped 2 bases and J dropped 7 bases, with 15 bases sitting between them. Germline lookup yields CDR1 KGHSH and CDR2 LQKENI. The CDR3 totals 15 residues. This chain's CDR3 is CASSPRQGGVNEQFF. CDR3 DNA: TGTGCCAGCTCACCAAGACAGGGCGGGGTTAATGAGCAGTTCTTC.

This CDR3 is CASSPELAGGLNEQFF. The DNA for the CDR3 is TGTGCCAGCAGCCCGGAACTAGCGGGGGGGCTCAATGAGCAGTTCTTC. This chain joins TRBV5-8 and TRBJ2-1, with 13 bases matching TRBD2. Germline V CDR1 and CDR2: SGHTS, YDEGEE. The trim removed 4 bases at V and 6 bases at J, leaving 7 bases unmatched. The CDR3 has 16 amino acids.

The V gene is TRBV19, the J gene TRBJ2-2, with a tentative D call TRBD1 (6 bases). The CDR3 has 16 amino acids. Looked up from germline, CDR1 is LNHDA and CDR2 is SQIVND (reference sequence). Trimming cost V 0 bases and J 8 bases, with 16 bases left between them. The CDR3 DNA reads TGTGCCAGTAGTATAGATCTCGGGCCAGGGGAGGGGGAGCTGTTTTTT. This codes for CASSIDLGPGEGELFF.

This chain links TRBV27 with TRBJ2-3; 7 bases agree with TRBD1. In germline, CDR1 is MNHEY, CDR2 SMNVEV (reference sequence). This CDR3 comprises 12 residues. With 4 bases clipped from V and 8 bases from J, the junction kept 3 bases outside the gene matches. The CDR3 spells CASSYRGSTQYF. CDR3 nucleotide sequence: TGTGCCAGCAGTTACAGGGGCAGTACGCAGTATTTT.

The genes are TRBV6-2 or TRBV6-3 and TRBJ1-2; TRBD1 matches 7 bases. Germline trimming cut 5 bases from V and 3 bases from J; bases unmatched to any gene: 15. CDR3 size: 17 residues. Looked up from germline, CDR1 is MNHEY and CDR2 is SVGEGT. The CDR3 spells CASSLGAETGIYYGYTF. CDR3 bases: TGTGCCAGCAGTCTTGGGGCCGAGACAGGGATATACTATGGCTACACCTTC.

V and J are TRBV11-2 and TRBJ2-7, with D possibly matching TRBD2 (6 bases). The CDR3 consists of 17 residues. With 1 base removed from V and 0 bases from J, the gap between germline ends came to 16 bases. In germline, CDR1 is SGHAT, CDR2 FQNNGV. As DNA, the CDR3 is TGTGCCAGCAGCTTAGGCCCAGGGAGGCCCCCCTCCTACGAGCAGTACTTC. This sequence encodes CASSLGPGRPPSYEQYF. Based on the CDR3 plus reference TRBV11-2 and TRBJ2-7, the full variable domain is EAGVAQSPRYKIIEKRQSVAFWCNPISGHATLYWYQQILGQGPKLLIQFQNNGVVDDSQLPKDRFSAERLKGVDSTLKIQPAKLEDSAVYLCASSLGPGRPPSYEQYFGPGTRLTVT.

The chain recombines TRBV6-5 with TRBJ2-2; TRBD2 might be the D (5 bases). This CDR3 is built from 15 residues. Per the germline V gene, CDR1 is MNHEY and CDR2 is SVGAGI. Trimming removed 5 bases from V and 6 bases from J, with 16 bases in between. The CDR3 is CASSRTGLRSGELFF. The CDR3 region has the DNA TGTGCCAGCAGTCGTACGGGGTTAAGGTCCGGGGAGCTGTTTTTT.

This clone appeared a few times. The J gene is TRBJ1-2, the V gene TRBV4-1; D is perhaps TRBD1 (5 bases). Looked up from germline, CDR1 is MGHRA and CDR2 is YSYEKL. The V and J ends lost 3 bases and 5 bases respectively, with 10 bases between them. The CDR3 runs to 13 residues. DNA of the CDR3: TGCGCCAGCAGCCAGCCACGACAGTATGGCTACACCTTC. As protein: CASSQPRQYGYTF.

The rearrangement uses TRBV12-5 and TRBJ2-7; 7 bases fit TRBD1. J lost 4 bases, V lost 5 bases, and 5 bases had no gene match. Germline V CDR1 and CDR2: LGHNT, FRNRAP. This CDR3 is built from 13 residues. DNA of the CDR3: TGTGCTAGTGGTCTTGGACAGGATTACGAGCAGTACTTC. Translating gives CASGLGQDYEQYF. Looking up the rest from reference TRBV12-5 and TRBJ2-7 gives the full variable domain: DARVTQTPRHKVTEMGQEVTMRCQPILGHNTVFWYRQTMMQGLELLAYFRNRAPLDDSGMPKDRFSAEMPDATLATLKIQPSEPRDSAVYFCASGLGQDYEQYFGPGTRLTVT.

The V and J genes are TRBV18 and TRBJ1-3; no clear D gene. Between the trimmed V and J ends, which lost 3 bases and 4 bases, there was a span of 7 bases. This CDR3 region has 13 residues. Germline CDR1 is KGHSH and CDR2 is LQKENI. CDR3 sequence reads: CASSPNSGNTIYF. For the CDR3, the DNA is TGTGCCAGCTCACCGAACAGCGGAAACACCATATATTTT.